This paragraph covers one TCR beta chain sequence. The entry originates in a study of blood T cells in healthy people across ages. For the second PCR, which ran for roughly 6 to 11 cycles, a sample-barcoded 5' primer and a J-beta primer mix were used. Each cDNA molecule carried a tag from a template-switch adaptor that contained 12 random nucleotides. Via MiXCR, TCRdb re-called the 5' RACE reads, giving one row per CDR3 protein. The sample records about 1 million distinct CDR3 sequences, roughly 45% being singletons. Germline CDR1 reads SGHTA; CDR2 reads FQGNSA. The CDR3 sequence is 15 residues long. With 5 bases clipped from V and 9 bases from J, the junction kept 8 bases outside the gene matches.

Sequencing was performed on blood. This chain connects TRBV7-2 to TRBJ2-1, with 12 bases aligning to TRBD2. This receptor was obtained from a woman aged 60-75 years in good health. CDR3 sequence (DNA): TGTGCCAGCAGCCCCAGACTAGCGGGAGCCACTGAGCAGTTCTTC. It translates to CASSPRLAGATEQFF.